This T cell receptor beta chain comes out of a study of blood T cell repertoires in COVID-19. Profiled with immunoSEQ multiplex PCR; TCRdb holds only in-frame clones, not every one. The table lists roughly 250,000 clones, around 88% of them singletons. CDR1 is LNHDA, CDR2 SQIVND, per germline (reference sequence). This CDR3 has 14 amino acids. V lost 4 bases, J lost 6 bases, and 15 bases lay in between. V and J are TRBV19 and TRBJ1-2, with D possibly TRBD1 on 6 matching bases. The origin of this receptor is a man aged 35 to 55 who had recovered from COVID-19. Sequencing was performed on PBMCs or T cells enriched from blood (not recorded which). The CDR3 coding sequence is TGTGCCAGTAGTAGTGGTACAGGGAATAATGGCTACACCTTC. Its translation: CASSSGTGNNGYTF.